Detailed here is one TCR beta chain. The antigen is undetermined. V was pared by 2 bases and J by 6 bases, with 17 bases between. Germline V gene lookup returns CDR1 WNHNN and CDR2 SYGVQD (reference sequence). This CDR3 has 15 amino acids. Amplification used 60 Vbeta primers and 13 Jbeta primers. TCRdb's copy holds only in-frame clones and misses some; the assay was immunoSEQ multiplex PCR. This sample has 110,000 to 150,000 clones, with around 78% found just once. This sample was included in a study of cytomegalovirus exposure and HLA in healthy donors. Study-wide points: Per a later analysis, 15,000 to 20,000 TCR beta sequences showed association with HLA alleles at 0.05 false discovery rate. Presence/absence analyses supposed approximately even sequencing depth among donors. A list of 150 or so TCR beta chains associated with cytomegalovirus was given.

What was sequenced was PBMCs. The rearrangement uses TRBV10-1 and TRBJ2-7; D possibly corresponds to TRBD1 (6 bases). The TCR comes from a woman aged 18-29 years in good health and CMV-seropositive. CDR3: CASSEGNRENGEQYF. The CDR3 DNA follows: TGCGCCAGCAGTGAGGGGAACAGGGAAAATGGCGAGCAGTACTTC.